This TCR beta chain was profiled in a study of siplizumab effects on memory and regulatory T cells. Clones were sequenced by immunoSEQ multiplex PCR, and TCRdb holds only the in-frame ones, with some missing. The sample yields fewer than 60,000 clones, over 85% seen once. The CDR3 contains 13 residues. In germline, CDR1 is MNHNY, CDR2 SVGAGI (reference sequence). Trimming took off 8 bases at V and 0 bases at J, with 9 bases between the two ends. The receptor was isolated from a human donor in good health. Sequencing used CD8+ T cells sorted from blood. The V call is TRBV6-6, the J call TRBJ2-3; D is unresolved. CDR3 in amino acids: CASEGKSTDTQYF. The CDR3 DNA reads as TGTGCCAGCGAAGGGAAGAGCACAGATACGCAGTATTTT.